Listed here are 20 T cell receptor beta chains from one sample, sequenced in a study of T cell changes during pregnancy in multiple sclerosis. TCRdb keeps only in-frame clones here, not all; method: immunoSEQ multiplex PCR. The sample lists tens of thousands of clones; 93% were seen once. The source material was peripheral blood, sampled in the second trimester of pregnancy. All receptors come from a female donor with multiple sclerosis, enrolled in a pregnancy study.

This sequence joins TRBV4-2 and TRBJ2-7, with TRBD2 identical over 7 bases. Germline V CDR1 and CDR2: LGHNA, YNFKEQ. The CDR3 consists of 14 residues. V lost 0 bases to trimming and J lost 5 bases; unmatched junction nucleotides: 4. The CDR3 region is CASSQDGLVDEQYF. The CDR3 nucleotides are TGTGCCAGCAGCCAAGACGGACTAGTCGACGAGCAGTACTTC.

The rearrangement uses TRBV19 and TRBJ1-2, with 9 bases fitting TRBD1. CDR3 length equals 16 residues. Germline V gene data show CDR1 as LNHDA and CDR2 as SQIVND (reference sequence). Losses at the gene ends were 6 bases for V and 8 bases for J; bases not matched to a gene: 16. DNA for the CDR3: TGTGCCAGTAGCCTGTTGTCGGGGGACAGGGCAGGGGGCTACACCTTC. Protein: CASSLLSGDRAGGYTF.

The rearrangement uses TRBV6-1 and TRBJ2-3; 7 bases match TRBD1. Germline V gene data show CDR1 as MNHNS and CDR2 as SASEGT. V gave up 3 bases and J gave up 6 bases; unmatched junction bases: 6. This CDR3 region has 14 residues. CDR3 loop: CASSDSQGWDTQYF. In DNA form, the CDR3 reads TGTGCCAGCAGTGACTCACAGGGGTGGGATACGCAGTATTTT.

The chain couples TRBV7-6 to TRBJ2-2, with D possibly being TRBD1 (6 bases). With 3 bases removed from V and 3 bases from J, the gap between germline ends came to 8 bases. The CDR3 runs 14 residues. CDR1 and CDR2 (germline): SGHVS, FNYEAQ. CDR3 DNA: TGTGCCAGCAGCTTGGGACAATACACCGGGGAGCTGTTTTTT. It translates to CASSLGQYTGELFF.

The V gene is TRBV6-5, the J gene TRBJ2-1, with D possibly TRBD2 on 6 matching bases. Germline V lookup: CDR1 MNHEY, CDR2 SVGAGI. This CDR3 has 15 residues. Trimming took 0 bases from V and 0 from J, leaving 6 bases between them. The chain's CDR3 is CASSYSGSSYNEQFF. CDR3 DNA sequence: TGTGCCAGCAGTTACTCCGGGAGCTCCTACAATGAGCAGTTCTTC.

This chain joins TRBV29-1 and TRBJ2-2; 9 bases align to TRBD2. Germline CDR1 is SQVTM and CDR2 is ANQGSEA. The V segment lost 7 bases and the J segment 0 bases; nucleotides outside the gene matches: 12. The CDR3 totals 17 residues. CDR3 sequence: CSGGISSGTANTGELFF. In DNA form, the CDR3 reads TGCAGCGGGGGAATATCTAGCGGGACTGCGAACACCGGGGAGCTGTTTTTT.

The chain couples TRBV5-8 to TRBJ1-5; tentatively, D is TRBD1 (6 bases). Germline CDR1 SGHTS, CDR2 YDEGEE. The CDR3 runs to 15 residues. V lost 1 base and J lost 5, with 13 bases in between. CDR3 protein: CASSLSGTRYQPQHF. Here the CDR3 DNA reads TGTGCCAGCAGCTTGTCCGGGACACGATATCAGCCCCAGCATTTT.

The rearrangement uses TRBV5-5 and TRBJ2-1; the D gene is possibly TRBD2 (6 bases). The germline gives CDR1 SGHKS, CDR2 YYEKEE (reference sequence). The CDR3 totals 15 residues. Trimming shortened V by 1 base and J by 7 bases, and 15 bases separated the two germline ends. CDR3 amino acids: CASSLLAGTWNEQFF. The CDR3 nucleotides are TGTGCCAGCAGCTTGCTGGCGGGGACGTGGAATGAGCAGTTCTTC.

The CDR3: CASSPIPTGNTEAFF. Written as DNA, the CDR3 is TGTGCCAGCAGTCCTATCCCCACAGGAAACACTGAAGCTTTCTTT. The chain joins TRBV6-5 to TRBJ1-1; D may be TRBD1 (5 bases). The V gene's germline CDR1 is MNHEY and CDR2 SVGAGI. Trimming cost V 5 bases and J 2 bases, with 15 bases left between them. This CDR3 contains 15 residues.

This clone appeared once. The CDR3 region has the DNA TGTGCCAGCAGTTTTACAGGCGCAAGAAATCAGCCCCAGCATTTT. It yields the protein CASSFTGARNQPQHF. The V and J genes are TRBV28 and TRBJ1-5; a possible D gene is TRBD1 (5 bases). There are 15 residues in the CDR3. Germline CDR1 MDHEN, CDR2 SYDVKM. Trimming shortened V by 3 bases and J by 4 bases, and 13 bases separated the two germline ends.

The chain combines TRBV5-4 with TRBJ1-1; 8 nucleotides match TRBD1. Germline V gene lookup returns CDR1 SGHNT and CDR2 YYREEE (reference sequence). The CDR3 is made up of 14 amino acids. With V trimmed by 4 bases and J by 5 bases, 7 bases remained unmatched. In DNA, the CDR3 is TGTGCCAGCAGCCCCAGGGGGCTAGGGACTGAAGCTTTCTTT. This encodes CASSPRGLGTEAFF. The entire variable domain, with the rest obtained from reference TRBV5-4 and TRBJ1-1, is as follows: ETGVTQSPTHLIKTRGQQVTLRCSSQSGHNTVSWYQQALGQGPQFIFQYYREEENGRGNFPPRFSGLQFPNYSSELNVNALELDDSALYLCASSPRGLGTEAFFGQGTRLTVV.

CDR3 region: CASSLRQGDQPQHF. CDR3 DNA: TGTGCCAGCAGCTTACGGCAGGGGGATCAGCCCCAGCATTTT. This sequence joins TRBV7-2 and TRBJ1-5; TRBD1 aligns across 7 bases. The V gene end was trimmed by 2 bases and the J gene end by 5 bases; junction bases not matched to a gene: 3. This CDR3 is built from 14 residues. CDR1 is SGHTA and CDR2 is FQGNSA in the germline V gene.

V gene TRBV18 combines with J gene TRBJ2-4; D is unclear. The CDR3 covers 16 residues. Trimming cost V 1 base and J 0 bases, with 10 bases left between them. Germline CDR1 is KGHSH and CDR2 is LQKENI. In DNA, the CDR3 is TGTGCCAGCTCACCACGGTCCCTAGTAGCCAAAAACATTCAGTACTTC. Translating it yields CASSPRSLVAKNIQYF.

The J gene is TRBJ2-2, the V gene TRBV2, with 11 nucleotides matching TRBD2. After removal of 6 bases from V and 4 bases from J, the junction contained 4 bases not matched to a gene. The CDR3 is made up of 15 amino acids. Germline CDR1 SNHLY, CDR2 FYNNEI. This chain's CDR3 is CASRLAGGTTGELFF. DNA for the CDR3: TGTGCCAGCAGATTAGCGGGAGGGACCACCGGGGAGCTGTTTTTT.

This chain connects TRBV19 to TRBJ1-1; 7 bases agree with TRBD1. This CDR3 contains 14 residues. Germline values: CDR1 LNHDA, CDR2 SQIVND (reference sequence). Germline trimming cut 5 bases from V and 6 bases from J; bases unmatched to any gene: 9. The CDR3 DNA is TGTGCCAGTAGTGCTGGGACAGCTCAAGCTGAAGCTTTCTTT. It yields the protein CASSAGTAQAEAFF.

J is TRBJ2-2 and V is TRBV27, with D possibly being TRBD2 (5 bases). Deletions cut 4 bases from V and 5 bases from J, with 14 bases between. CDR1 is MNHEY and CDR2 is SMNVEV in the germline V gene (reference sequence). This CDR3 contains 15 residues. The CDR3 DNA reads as TGTGCCAGCAGTTATGGGAGCACTACAACCGGGGAGCTGTTTTTT. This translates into CASSYGSTTTGELFF.

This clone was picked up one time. CDR3 DNA: TGTGCCAGCAGCAAAAAAGGGGGGGAGGGAGAAAAACTGTTTTTT. Translated: CASSKKGGEGEKLFF. The J gene is TRBJ1-4, the V gene TRBV7-9; D is perhaps TRBD1 (6 bases). Trimming pared 5 bases from V and 8 bases from J, leaving 18 bases between. The V gene's germline CDR1 is SEHNR and CDR2 FQNEAQ (reference sequence). The CDR3 length is 15 residues.

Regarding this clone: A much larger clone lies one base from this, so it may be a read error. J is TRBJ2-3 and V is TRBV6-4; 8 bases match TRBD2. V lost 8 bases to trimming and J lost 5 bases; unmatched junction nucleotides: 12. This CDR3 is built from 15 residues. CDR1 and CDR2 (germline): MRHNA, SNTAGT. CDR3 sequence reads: CASGESGSGIDTQYF. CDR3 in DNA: TGTGCCAGCGGCGAAAGCGGGAGCGGTATAGATACGCAGTATTTT.

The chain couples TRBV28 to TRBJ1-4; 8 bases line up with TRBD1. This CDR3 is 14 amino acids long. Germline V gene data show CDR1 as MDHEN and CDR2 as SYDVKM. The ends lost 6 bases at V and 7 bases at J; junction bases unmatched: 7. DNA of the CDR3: TGTGCCAGCAGACAGCAGGGGGCCGGTGAAAAACTGTTTTTT. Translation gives CASRQQGAGEKLFF.

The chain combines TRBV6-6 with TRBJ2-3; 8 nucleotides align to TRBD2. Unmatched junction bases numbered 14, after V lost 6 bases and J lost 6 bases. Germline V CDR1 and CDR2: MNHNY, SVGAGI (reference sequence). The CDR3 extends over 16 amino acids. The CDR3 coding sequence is TGTGCCAGCAGCCCAACTTTGGGACTAGTAACCGATACGCAGTATTTT. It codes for CASSPTLGLVTDTQYF.